Below, 17 T cell receptor beta chains from the same sample are listed, as sequenced in a study of identical twins. TCRdb re-analysed the 5' RACE reads in MiXCR, keeping a single row per CDR3 protein. The sample consists of some 560,000 distinct CDR3 sequences, more than 9% of them appearing once. These same records also appear under a second study, on yellow fever vaccine responses in identical twins.

Sequenced input: PBMCs. The source of these receptors is a woman aged 18-35 years in good health.

This clonotype occurred a few times. The chain links TRBV28 to TRBJ2-5; 12 bases are shared with TRBD2. The CDR3 length is 16 residues. Per germline, CDR1 MDHEN and CDR2 SYDVKM. The ends lost 6 bases at V and 2 bases at J; junction bases unmatched: 7. CDR3 coding DNA: TGTGCCAGCAGGACCGGACTAGCGGGATCTCAAGAGACCCAGTACTTC. Its translation: CASRTGLAGSQETQYF.

The table lists this clonotype with many counts. The chain has TRBV28 and TRBJ1-1; D may be TRBD1 (5 bases). The V gene lost 7 bases and the J gene lost 4 bases, with 16 bases spanning the gap. Germline-derived CDR1 and CDR2 are MDHEN and SYDVKM. The CDR3 length is 14 residues. CDR3: CASTPARGFTEAFF. The CDR3 DNA follows: TGTGCCAGCACACCGGCAAGGGGATTCACTGAAGCTTTCTTT.

This sequence joins TRBV7-2 and TRBJ2-3; D possibly corresponds to TRBD2 (6 bases). The CDR3 consists of 16 residues. From germline, CDR1 is SGHTA and CDR2 FQGNSA. Between the trimmed V and J ends, which lost 2 bases and 3 bases, there was a span of 15 bases. CDR3 amino acids: CASSLWVRGGTDTQYF. CDR3 DNA sequence: TGTGCCAGCAGCTTATGGGTTAGAGGAGGGACAGATACGCAGTATTTT.

The rearrangement links TRBV7-9 to TRBJ2-4, with 9 bases that match TRBD1. V trimming: 4 bases; J trimming: 8 bases; junction bases outside the gene matches: 12. Germline V gives CDR1 SEHNR, CDR2 FQNEAQ (reference sequence). The length of the CDR3 is 16 residues. DNA for the CDR3: TGTGCCAGCAGCTCGGACAGGGGAAGGGATAGGGACATTCAGTACTTC. Residues: CASSSDRGRDRDIQYF.

This clonotype was detected only a few times. The gene calls are TRBV5-1 and TRBJ2-1, with TRBD2 identical over 7 bases. This CDR3 contains 13 residues. Germline V gene lookup returns CDR1 SGHRS and CDR2 YFSETQ. V dropped 0 bases and J dropped 9; count of bases not matched to a gene: 3. CDR3 sequence reads: CASSLGLAGEQFF. The CDR3 DNA reads TGCGCCAGCAGCTTGGGACTAGCTGGTGAGCAGTTCTTC.

This sequence joins TRBV5-1 and TRBJ1-2; 7 bases align to TRBD1. The length of the CDR3 is 13 residues. The V segment lost 3 bases and the J segment 8 bases; nucleotides outside the gene matches: 7. Germline V gene sequence: CDR1 SGHRS, CDR2 YFSETQ. Here the CDR3 reads CASSWDSPPGYTF. CDR3 sequence (DNA): TGCGCCAGCAGCTGGGACAGCCCCCCGGGCTACACCTTC.

In this sample, this clonotype turned up many times. One junction end does not reproduce the germline sequence, and a read error may be involved. The rearrangement joins TRBV14 to TRBJ2-7; no reliable D call. CDR1 SGHDN and CDR2 FVKESK come from the germline V gene. This CDR3 comprises 11 residues. The CDR3 DNA reads as TGCGCCAGCAGCCAAGTCTACGAGCAGTACTTC. It is translated as CASSQVYEQYF.

This clonotype was counted a few times. The V and J genes are TRBV4-3 and TRBJ2-7, with a possible D match to TRBD2 (6 bases). This CDR3 comprises 18 residues. Germline V lookup: CDR1 LGHNA, CDR2 YSLEER. Between the trimmed V and J ends, which lost 0 bases and 1 base, there was a span of 19 bases. The CDR3 DNA reads as TGCGCCAGCAGCCAAGACCGAGTCTCCAGCGGGCTTTCCTACGAGCAGTACTTC. This gives the protein CASSQDRVSSGLSYEQYF.

This clonotype was detected a few times. The rearrangement links TRBV29-1 to TRBJ2-7; TRBD2 agrees at 10 bases. There are 13 residues in the CDR3. In germline, CDR1 is SQVTM, CDR2 ANQGSEA. J was trimmed by 5 bases and V by 4 bases; bases with no gene match: 5. This chain's CDR3 is CSVVLAGRNEQYF. CDR3 DNA sequence: TGCAGCGTTGTACTAGCGGGACGGAACGAGCAGTACTTC.

This clonotype has more than one count but fewer than ten. J is TRBJ2-3 and V is TRBV7-9; D is tentatively TRBD1 or TRBD2 (5 bases each). Trimming took 11 bases from V and 5 from J, leaving 17 bases between them. Germline CDR1 reads SEHNR; CDR2 reads FQNEAQ (reference sequence). The CDR3 is 13 amino acids. CDR3 sequence: CAGNSQGEDTQYF. Here the CDR3 DNA reads TGTGCCGGAAACTCCCAGGGAGAAGATACGCAGTATTTT.

As to this clonotype: Given a much more abundant clone one base away, this may be a read error. This chain uses TRBV7-2 with TRBJ1-5; D gene ambiguous. The CDR3 is made up of 13 amino acids. Germline CDR1 and CDR2: SGHTA and FQGNSA. CDR3: CASSSYSSQPQHF. CDR3 nucleotides: TGTGCCAGCAGCTCGTATAGCAGTCAGCCCCAGCATTTT.

The rearrangement joins TRBV12-3 or TRBV12-4 to TRBJ1-4, with D unresolved. The germline V and J ends were trimmed by 5 bases and 13 bases, with 11 bases remaining between them. The CDR3 covers 11 residues. CDR3 coding DNA: TGTGCCAGCAGTCCGGGGAGGGTACTGTTTTTT. This gives the protein CASSPGRVLFF.

This chain links TRBV3-1 with TRBJ2-5; D might be TRBD2 (5 bases). This CDR3 contains 15 residues. CDR1 and CDR2 from the germline V gene are LGHDT and YNNKEL (reference sequence). The V gene lost 1 base and the J gene lost 5 bases, with 14 bases spanning the gap. As DNA, the CDR3 is TGTGCCAGCAGCCAAGCCGCATGGCGAGGGGAGACCCAGTACTTC. Translating it yields CASSQAAWRGETQYF.

The rearrangement joins TRBV21-1 to TRBJ2-7; the table's D call of TRBD1 was not tested on the DNA. TRBV21-1 counts as a pseudogene. The CDR3 runs 15 residues. CDR3 nucleotides: TGTGCCAGCAGCAAGGGCCAGCGGTCCCCCTACGAGCAGTACTTC. Amino acids: CASSKGQRSPYEQYF.

The sample holds many counts of this clonotype. This chain connects TRBV20-1 to TRBJ1-5; D not certain. The CDR3 runs to 14 residues. Germline V gene lookup returns CDR1 DFQATT and CDR2 SNEGSKA (reference sequence). V dropped 5 bases and J dropped 2 bases, with 13 bases sitting between them. CDR3 DNA sequence: TGCAGTGCTTCCGCTGGGGAGGGCAATCAGCCCCAGCATTTT. This encodes CSASAGEGNQPQHF.

In DNA form, the CDR3 reads TGCGCCAGCAGCTTAACTGGGACAGTCGATGGCTACACCTTC. Protein sequence: CASSLTGTVDGYTF. The chain joins TRBV5-1 to TRBJ1-2; TRBD1 matches 7 bases. The CDR3 consists of 14 residues. CDR1 SGHRS and CDR2 YFSETQ come from the germline V gene. V gave up 2 bases and J gave up 6 bases; unmatched junction bases: 7.

This clonotype was observed a handful of times. The chain carries TRBV6-2 or TRBV6-3 and TRBJ1-5; D is unclear. The CDR3 spans 15 residues. V lost 4 bases and J 2 bases, leaving 12 bases between the germline ends. Per germline, CDR1 MNHEY and CDR2 SVGEGT. CDR3 coding DNA: TGTGCCAGCAGTTCCGATCTCCGGGGCAATCAGCCCCAGCATTTT. Residues: CASSSDLRGNQPQHF.